Only a few counts were recorded for the clone carrying this TCR beta chain. These data belong to a study of patients and donors after allogeneic stem cell transplantation. TCRdb recomputed calls from the RT-PCR reads with MiXCR, one row per CDR3 protein. The table includes about 230,000 distinct CDR3 sequences, roughly 13% detected once. V shed 2 bases and J 2 bases; nucleotides not matched to a gene: 5. Germline V gene lookup returns CDR1 SGDLS and CDR2 YYNGEE. This CDR3 has 17 amino acids. This sequence originates from a human donor who was either an allogeneic HSCT recipient or a stem cell or donor lymphocyte infusion donor (not recorded which). It is not recorded whose cells these are; they may come from a transplant donor. The sample comprised blood, either unsorted or a sorted T cell fraction (not recorded which). The V and J genes are TRBV9 and TRBJ2-6, with 9 bases that match TRBD1. Here the CDR3 reads CASSVDRGMAGANVLTF. The CDR3 DNA follows: TGTGCCAGCAGCGTGGACAGGGGCATGGCTGGGGCCAACGTCCTGACTTTC.